The rows below give T cell receptor beta chains drawn from one sample of a study of PD-L1 blockade in urothelial cancer. The protocol was immunoSEQ multiplex PCR, while the TCRdb copy is restricted to in-frame clones and leaves out a portion. The repertoire has around 30,000 clones, approximately 79% of them found once; the top ten carry around 1.9%. The material was PBMCs, obtained around atezolizumab (anti-PD-L1) treatment. The receptor set was obtained from a man in his fifties with urothelial cancer. Each CDR3 is given without its conserved first and last residue. Each record gives: V gene, J gene, CDR3 protein.

v_call: TRBV7-2
j_call: TRBJ1-3
cdr3_aa: ASSSRGSGNTIY

v_call: TRBV5-4
j_call: TRBJ1-4
cdr3_aa: ASSSAWGNEKLF

v_call: TRBV28
j_call: TRBJ2-6
cdr3_aa: ASSPGGQALSGANVLT

v_call: TRBV6-4
j_call: TRBJ2-1
cdr3_aa: ASSDMGGGYNEQF

v_call: TRBV27
j_call: TRBJ1-2
cdr3_aa: ASSLQGADGYT

v_call: TRBV11-2
j_call: TRBJ1-1
cdr3_aa: ASSPGVLSTEAF

v_call: TRBV7-2
j_call: TRBJ1-5
cdr3_aa: ASREATGGQPQH

v_call: TRBV28
j_call: TRBJ1-2
cdr3_aa: ASSLAGALGDYGYT

v_call: TRBV7-2
j_call: TRBJ1-6
cdr3_aa: ASSIRGGVGGYNSPLH

v_call: TRBV20-1
j_call: TRBJ1-2
cdr3_aa: SAFGGNGYT

v_call: TRBV6-6
j_call: TRBJ1-2
cdr3_aa: ASISDSYGYT

v_call: TRBV11-2
j_call: TRBJ1-2
cdr3_aa: ATSPTGTSSNYGYT

v_call: TRBV7-2
j_call: TRBJ2-7
cdr3_aa: ASSASSGSPYEQY

v_call: TRBV19
j_call: TRBJ1-2
cdr3_aa: ASSIDRGQTGYT

v_call: TRBV18
j_call: TRBJ2-1
cdr3_aa: ASSPRGTGVSDEQF

v_call: TRBV19
j_call: TRBJ1-5
cdr3_aa: ASIGDFRDNQPQH

v_call: TRBV12-2
j_call: TRBJ2-7
cdr3_aa: ASRGTTPDEQY